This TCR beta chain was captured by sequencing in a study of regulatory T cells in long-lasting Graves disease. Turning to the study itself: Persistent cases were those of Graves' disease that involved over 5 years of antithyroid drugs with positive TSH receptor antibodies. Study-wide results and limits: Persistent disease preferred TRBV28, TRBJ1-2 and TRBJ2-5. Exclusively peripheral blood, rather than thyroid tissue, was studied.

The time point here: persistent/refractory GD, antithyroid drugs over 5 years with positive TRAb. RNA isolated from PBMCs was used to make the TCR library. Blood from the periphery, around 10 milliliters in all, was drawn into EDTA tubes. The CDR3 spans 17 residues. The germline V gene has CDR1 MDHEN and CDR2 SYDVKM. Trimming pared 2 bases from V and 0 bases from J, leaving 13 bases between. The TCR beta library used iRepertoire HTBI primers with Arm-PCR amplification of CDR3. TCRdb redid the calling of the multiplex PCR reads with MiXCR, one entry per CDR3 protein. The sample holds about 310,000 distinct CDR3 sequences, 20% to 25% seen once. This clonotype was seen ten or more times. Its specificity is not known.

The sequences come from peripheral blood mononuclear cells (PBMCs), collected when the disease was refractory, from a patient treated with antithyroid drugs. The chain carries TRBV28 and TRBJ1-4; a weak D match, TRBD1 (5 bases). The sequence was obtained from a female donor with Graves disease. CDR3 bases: TGTGCCAGCAGTTTACCCGGGACTGGAACAACTAATGAAAAACTGTTTTTT. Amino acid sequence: CASSLPGTGTTNEKLFF.